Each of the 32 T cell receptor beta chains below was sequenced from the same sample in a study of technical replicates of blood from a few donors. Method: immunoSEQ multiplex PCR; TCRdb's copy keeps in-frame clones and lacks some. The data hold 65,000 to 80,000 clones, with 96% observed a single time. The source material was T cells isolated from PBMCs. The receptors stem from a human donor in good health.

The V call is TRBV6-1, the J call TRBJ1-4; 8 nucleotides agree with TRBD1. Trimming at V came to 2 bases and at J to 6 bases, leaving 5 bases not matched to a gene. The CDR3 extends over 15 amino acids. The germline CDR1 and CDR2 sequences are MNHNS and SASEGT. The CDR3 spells CASSENTGGHEKLFF. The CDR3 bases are TGTGCCAGCAGTGAAAACACAGGGGGTCATGAAAAACTGTTTTTT.

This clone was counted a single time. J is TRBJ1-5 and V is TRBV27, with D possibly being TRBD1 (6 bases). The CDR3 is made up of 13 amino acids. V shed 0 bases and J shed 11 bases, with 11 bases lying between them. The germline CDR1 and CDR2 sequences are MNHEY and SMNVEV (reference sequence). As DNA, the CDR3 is TGTGCCAGCAGTTTATCAAAAACAGGGTCCCAGCATTTT. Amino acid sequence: CASSLSKTGSQHF.

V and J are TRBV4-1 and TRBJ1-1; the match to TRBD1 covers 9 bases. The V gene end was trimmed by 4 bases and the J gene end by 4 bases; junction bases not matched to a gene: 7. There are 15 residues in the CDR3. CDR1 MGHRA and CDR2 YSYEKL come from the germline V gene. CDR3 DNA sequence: TGCGCCAGCAGCCGCATAACGACAGGGGGCACTGAAGCTTTCTTT. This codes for CASSRITTGGTEAFF.

CDR3 in amino acids: CASSLEARRSTGELFF. Here the CDR3 DNA reads TGTGCCAGCAGCTTGGAGGCGCGGCGAAGCACCGGGGAGCTGTTTTTT. The gene calls are TRBV5-5 and TRBJ2-2; D unclear. V lost 0 bases and J lost 4, with 13 bases in between. The V gene's germline CDR1 is SGHKS and CDR2 YYEKEE (reference sequence). This CDR3 has 16 residues. The full variable domain, rest sourced from reference TRBV5-5 and TRBJ2-2, is DAGVTQSPTHLIKTRGQQVTLRCSPISGHKSVSWYQQVLGQGPQFIFQYYEKEERGRGNFPDRFSARQFPNYSSELNVNALLLGDSALYLCASSLEARRSTGELFFGEGSRLTVL.

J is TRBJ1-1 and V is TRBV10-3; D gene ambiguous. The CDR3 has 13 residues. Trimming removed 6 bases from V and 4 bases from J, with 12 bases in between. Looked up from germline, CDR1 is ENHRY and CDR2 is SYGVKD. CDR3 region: CAISPDRGTEAFF. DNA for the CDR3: TGTGCCATCAGCCCTGACCGAGGCACTGAAGCTTTCTTT.

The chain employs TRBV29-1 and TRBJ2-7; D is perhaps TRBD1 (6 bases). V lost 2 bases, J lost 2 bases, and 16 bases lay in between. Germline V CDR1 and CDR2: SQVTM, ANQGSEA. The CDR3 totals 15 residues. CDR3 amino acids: CSVEIGGGHPYEQYF. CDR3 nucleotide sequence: TGCAGCGTTGAAATTGGTGGGGGACACCCCTACGAGCAGTACTTC.

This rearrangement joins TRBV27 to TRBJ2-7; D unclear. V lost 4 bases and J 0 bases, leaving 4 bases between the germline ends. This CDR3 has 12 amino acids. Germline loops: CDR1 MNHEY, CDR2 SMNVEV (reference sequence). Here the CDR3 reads CASSSNSYEQYF. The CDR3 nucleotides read TGTGCCAGCAGTTCTAACTCCTACGAGCAGTACTTC.

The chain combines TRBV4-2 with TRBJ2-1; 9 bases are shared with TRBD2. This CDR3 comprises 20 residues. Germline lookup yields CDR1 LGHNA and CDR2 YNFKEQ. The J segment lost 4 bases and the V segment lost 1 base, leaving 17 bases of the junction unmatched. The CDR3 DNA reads TGTGCCAGCAGCCAAGGGCTAGCGGGATCACAACCGGGATCATACAATGAGCAGTTCTTC. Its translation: CASSQGLAGSQPGSYNEQFF.

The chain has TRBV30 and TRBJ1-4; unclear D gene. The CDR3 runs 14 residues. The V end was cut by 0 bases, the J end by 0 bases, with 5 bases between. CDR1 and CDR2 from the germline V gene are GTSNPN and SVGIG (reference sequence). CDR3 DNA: TGTGCCTGGAGTGTTTCCGCAACTAATGAAAAACTGTTTTTT. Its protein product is CAWSVSATNEKLFF.

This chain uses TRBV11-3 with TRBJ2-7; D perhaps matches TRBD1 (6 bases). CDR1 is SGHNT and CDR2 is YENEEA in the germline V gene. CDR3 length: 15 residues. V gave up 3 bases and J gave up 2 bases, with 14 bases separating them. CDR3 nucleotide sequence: TGTGCCAGCAGCTTCGGCAGGGGAGTCGCCTACGAGCAGTACTTC. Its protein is CASSFGRGVAYEQYF.

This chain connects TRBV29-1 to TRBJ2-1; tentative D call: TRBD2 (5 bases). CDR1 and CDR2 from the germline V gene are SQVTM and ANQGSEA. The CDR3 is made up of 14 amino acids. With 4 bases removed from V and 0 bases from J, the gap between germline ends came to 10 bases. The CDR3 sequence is CSVVLRVSYNEQFF. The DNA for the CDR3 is TGCAGCGTTGTTCTGCGGGTCTCCTACAATGAGCAGTTCTTC.

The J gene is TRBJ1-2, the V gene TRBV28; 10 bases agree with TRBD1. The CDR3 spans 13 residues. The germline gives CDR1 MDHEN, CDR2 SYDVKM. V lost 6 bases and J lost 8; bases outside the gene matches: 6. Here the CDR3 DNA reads TGTGCCAGCAGGTCGGGACAGGGGAGCGGCTACACCTTC. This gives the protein CASRSGQGSGYTF.

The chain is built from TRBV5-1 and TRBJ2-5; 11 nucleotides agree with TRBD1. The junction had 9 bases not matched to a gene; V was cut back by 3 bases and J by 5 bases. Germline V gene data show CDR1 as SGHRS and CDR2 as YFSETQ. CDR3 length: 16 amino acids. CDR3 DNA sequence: TGCGCCAGCAGCTGGGGGGACAGGGGGTTTCTTGAGACCCAGTACTTC. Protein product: CASSWGDRGFLETQYF. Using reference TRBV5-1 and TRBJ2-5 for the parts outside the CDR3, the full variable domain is KAGVTQTPRYLIKTRGQQVTLSCSPISGHRSVSWYQQTPGQGLQFLFEYFSETQRNKGNFPGRFSGRQFSNSRSEMNVSTLELGDSALYLCASSWGDRGFLETQYFGPGTRLLVL.

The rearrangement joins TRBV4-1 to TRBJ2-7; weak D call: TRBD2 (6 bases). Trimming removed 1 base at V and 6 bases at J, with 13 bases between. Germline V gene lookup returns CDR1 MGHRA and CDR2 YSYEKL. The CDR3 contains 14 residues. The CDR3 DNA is TGCGCCAGCAGCCAAGGTTATCTGGGACTCGAGCAGTACTTC. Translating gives CASSQGYLGLEQYF.

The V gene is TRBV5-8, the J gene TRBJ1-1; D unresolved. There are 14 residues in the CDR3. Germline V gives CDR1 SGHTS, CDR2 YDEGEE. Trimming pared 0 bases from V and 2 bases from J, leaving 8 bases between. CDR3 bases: TGTGCCAGCAGCTTGGTTACAGCTAACACTGAAGCTTTCTTT. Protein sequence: CASSLVTANTEAFF.

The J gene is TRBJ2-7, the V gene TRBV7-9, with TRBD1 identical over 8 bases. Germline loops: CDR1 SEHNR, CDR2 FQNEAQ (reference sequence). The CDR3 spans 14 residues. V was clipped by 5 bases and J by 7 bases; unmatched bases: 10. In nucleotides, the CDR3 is TGTGCCAGCAGCGGGGGACAGGAAGGTCAGGAGCAGTACTTC. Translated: CASSGGQEGQEQYF.

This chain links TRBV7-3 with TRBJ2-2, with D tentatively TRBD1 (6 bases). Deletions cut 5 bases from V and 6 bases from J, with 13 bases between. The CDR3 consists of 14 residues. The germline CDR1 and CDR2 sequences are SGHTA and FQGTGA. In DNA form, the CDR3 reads TGTGCCAGCAGCCGTTTACAGGGAGCCGGGGAGCTGTTTTTT. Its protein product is CASSRLQGAGELFF.

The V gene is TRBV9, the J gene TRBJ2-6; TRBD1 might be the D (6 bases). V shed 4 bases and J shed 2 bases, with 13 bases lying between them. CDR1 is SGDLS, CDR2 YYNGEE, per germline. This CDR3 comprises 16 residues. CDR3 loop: CASSPYQGTGANVLTF. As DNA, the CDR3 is TGTGCCAGCAGCCCATACCAGGGGACTGGGGCCAACGTCCTGACTTTC.

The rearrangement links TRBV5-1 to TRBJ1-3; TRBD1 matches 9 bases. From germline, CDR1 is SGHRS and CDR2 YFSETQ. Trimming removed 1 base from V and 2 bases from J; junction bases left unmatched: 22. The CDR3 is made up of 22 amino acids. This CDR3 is CASSLSHHGDRVINLTGNTIYF. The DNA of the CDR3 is TGCGCCAGCAGCTTGTCGCACCACGGGGACAGGGTAATCAACCTTACTGGAAACACCATATATTTT.

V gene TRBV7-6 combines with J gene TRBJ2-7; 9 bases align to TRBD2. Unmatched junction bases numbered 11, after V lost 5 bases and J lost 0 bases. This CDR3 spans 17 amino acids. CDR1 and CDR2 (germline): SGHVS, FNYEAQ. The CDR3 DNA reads TGTGCCAGCAGCCCCCAGGACGCGGGAGGGCTCTCCTACGAGCAGTACTTC. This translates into CASSPQDAGGLSYEQYF.

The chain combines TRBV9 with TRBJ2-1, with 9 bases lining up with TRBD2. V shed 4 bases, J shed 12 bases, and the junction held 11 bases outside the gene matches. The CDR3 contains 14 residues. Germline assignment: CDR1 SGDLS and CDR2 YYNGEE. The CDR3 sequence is CASSSYASGIMQFF. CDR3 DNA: TGTGCCAGCAGCTCCTACGCTAGCGGGATAATGCAGTTCTTC. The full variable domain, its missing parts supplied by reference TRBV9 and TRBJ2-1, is DSGVTQTPKHLITATGQRVTLRCSPRSGDLSVYWYQQSLDQGLQFLIQYYNGEERAKGNILERFSAQQFPDLHSELNLSSLELGDSALYFCASSSYASGIMQFFGPGTRLTVL.

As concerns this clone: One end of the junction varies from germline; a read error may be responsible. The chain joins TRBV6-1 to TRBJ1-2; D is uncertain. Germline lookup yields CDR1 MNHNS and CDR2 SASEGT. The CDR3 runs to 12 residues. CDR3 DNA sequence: TGTGCCAGCAGTGAATCTTTCGTAGACTGCCACTTC. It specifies CASSESFVDCHF.

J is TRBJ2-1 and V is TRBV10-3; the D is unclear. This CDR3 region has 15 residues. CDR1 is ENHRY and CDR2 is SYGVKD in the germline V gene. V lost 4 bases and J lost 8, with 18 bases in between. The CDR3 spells CAISGGQVHPDEQFF. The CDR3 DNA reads TGTGCCATCAGTGGTGGCCAGGTCCACCCGGATGAGCAGTTCTTC.

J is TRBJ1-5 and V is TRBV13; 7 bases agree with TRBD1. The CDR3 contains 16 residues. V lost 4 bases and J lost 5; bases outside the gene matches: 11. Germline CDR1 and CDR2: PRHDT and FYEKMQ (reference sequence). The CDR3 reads CASSSGVQGPDQPQHF. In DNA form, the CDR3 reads TGTGCCAGCAGCTCGGGAGTACAGGGGCCGGATCAGCCCCAGCATTTT.

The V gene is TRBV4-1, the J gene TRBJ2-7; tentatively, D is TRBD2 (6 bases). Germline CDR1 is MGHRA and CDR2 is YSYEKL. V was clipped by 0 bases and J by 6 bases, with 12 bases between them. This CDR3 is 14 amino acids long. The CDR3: CASSQDARGTEQYF. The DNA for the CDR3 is TGCGCCAGCAGCCAAGATGCCCGGGGGACCGAGCAGTACTTC.

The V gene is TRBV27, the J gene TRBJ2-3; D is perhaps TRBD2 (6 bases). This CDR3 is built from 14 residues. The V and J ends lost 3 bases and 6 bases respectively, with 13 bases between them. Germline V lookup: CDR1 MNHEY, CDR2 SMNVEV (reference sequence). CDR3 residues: CASSFLASADTQYF. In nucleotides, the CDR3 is TGTGCCAGCAGTTTCCTAGCGAGTGCCGATACGCAGTATTTT.

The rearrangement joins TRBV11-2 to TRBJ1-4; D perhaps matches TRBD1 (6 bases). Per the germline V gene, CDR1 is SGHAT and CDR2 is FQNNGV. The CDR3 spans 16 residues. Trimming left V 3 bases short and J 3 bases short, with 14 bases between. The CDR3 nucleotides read TGTGCCAGCAGCTTTTACTTGGGGACACCTAATGAAAAACTGTTTTTT. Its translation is CASSFYLGTPNEKLFF.

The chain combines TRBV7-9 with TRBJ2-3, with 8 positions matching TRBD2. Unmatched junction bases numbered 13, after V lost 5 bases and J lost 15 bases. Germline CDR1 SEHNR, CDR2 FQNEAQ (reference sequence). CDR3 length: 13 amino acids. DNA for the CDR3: TGTGCCAGCAGCCCGAACCCGGGGGGGGGAGTATATTTT. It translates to CASSPNPGGGVYF.

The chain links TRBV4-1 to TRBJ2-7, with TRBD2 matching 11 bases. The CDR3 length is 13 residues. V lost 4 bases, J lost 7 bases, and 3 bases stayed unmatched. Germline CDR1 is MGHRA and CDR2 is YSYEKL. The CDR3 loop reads CASSRLAGYEQYF. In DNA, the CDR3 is TGCGCCAGCAGCCGACTAGCGGGATATGAGCAGTACTTC.

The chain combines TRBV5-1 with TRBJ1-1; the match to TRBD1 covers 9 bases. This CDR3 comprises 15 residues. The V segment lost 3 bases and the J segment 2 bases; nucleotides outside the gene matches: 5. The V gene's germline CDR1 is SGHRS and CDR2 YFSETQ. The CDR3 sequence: CASSWGDRANTEAFF. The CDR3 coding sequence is TGCGCCAGCAGCTGGGGGGACAGGGCAAACACTGAAGCTTTCTTT. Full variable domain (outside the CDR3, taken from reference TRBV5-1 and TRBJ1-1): KAGVTQTPRYLIKTRGQQVTLSCSPISGHRSVSWYQQTPGQGLQFLFEYFSETQRNKGNFPGRFSGRQFSNSRSEMNVSTLELGDSALYLCASSWGDRANTEAFFGQGTRLTVV.

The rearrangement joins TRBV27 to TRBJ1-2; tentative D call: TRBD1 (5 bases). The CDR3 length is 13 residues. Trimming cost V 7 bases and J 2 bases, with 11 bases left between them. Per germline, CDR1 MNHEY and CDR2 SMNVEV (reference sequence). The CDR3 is CASTTALNYGYTF. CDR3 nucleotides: TGTGCCAGCACGACAGCTTTAAACTATGGCTACACCTTC.

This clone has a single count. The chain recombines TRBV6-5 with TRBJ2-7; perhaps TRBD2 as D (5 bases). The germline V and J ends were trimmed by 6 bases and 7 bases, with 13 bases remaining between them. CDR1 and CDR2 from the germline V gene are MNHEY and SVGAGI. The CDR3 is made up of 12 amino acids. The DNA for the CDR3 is TGTGCCAGCAGGCCGTCCTGGGAGGAGCAGTACTTC. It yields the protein CASRPSWEEQYF.